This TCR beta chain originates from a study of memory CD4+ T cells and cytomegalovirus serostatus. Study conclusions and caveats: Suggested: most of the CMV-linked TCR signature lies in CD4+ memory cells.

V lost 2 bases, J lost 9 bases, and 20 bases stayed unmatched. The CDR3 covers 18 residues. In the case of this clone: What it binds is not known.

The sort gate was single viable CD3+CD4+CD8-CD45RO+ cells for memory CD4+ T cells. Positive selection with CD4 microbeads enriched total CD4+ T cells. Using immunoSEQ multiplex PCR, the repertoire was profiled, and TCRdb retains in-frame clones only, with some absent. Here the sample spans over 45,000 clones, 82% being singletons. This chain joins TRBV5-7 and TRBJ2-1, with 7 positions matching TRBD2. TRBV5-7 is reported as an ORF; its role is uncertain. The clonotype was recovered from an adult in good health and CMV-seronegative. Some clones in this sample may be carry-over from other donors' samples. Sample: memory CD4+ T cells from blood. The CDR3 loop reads CASSFNNRREAELAEQFF. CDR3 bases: TGTGCCAGCAGCTTTAATAACCGACGGGAGGCCGAGCTTGCTGAGCAGTTCTTC.